These 21 T cell receptor beta chains were all obtained from the same sample, sequenced in a study of T cell repertoires in cytomegalovirus infection. Their specific antigens are unknown. MiXCR was run by TCRdb on the reads, yielding one entry per CDR3 protein. Altogether about 900,000 distinct CDR3 sequences are present, approximately 30% being singletons, with the ten largest covering 13%. The sample in question was cultured CD8+ T cells from PBMCs, obtained from culture after CMV antigen stimulation. The source of these receptors is a human donor in good health (CMV status not recorded). Some clones in this sample may be carry-over from other donors' samples.

The chain links TRBV4-1 to TRBJ2-3; 8 bases align to TRBD1. Per the germline V gene, CDR1 is MGHRA and CDR2 is YSYEKL. The CDR3 is made up of 18 amino acids. V shed 6 bases and J 0 bases; nucleotides not matched to a gene: 14. This CDR3 reads CASSTRDRRSGSTDTQYF. DNA for the CDR3: TGCGCCAGCAGTACCCGGGACAGGCGATCTGGAAGCACAGATACGCAGTATTTT.

V usage is TRBV2 and J usage is TRBJ2-1; TRBD2 is a possible D gene (5 bases). V was cut by 10 bases and J by 2 bases, with 12 bases left in between. The CDR3 is 13 residues long. Looked up from germline, CDR1 is SNHLY and CDR2 is FYNNEI. This CDR3 reads CAIADSTYNEQFF. The CDR3 DNA is TGTGCCATCGCGGACTCGACCTACAATGAGCAGTTCTTC. Full variable domain (remainder filled in from reference TRBV2 and TRBJ2-1): EPEVTQTPSHQVTQMGQEVILRCVPISNHLYFYWYRQILGQKVEFLVSFYNNEISEKSEIFDDQFSVERPDGSNFTLKIRSTKLEDSAMYFCAIADSTYNEQFFGPGTRLTVL.

V gene TRBV6-2 or TRBV6-3 combines with J gene TRBJ2-1; no firm D call. Germline CDR1 MNHEY, CDR2 SVGEGT. This CDR3 comprises 12 residues. The V end was cut by 8 bases, the J end by 7 bases, with 12 bases between. In DNA form, the CDR3 reads TGTGCCAGCGGCCAGGCGCGGAATGAGCAGTTCTTC. The encoded protein is CASGQARNEQFF.

The table lists this clonotype with a few counts. This rearrangement joins TRBV6-6 to TRBJ2-1; 9 nucleotides line up with TRBD2. The CDR3 has 16 residues. V gave up 6 bases and J gave up 7 bases; unmatched junction bases: 13. Germline V gives CDR1 MNHNY, CDR2 SVGAGI (reference sequence). CDR3: CASSYNTAGGPNEQFF. CDR3 DNA: TGTGCCAGCAGCTATAATACGGCGGGGGGGCCGAATGAGCAGTTCTTC.

The chain employs TRBV7-6 and TRBJ1-2; possible D gene TRBD1, 5 bases. Per germline, CDR1 SGHVS and CDR2 FNYEAQ. CDR3 length: 15 amino acids. Trimming took 1 base from V and 3 from J, leaving 12 bases between them. The CDR3 protein is CASSLDAGEDYGYTF. The CDR3 DNA reads as TGTGCCAGCAGCTTAGACGCGGGGGAGGACTATGGCTACACCTTC.

The V and J genes are TRBV27 and TRBJ1-6, with 9 bases identical to TRBD1. The CDR3 runs to 14 residues. Germline trimming cut 6 bases from V and 6 bases from J; bases unmatched to any gene: 3. CDR1 and CDR2 from the germline V gene are MNHEY and SMNVEV (reference sequence). CDR3 DNA sequence: TGTGCCAGCAGGACGGGACAGGGTAATTCACCCCTCCACTTT. This encodes CASRTGQGNSPLHF.

This clonotype came up a few times. This chain connects TRBV12-3 or TRBV12-4 to TRBJ2-7, with D uncertain. V lost 3 bases to trimming and J lost 6 bases, with 15 bases between them. CDR3 length equals 14 residues. CDR3 region: CASSFRPDGFEQYF. CDR3 nucleotide sequence: TGTGCCAGCAGTTTTCGACCGGACGGCTTCGAGCAGTACTTC.

The genes are TRBV10-3 and TRBJ1-6; TRBD1 matches 9 bases. The length of the CDR3 is 15 residues. Germline trimming cut 5 bases from V and 7 bases from J; bases unmatched to any gene: 6. Germline CDR1 and CDR2: ENHRY and SYGVKD. CDR3 protein: CAISNSGTGNSPLHF. The CDR3 nucleotides are TGTGCCATCAGTAACTCCGGGACAGGGAATTCACCCCTCCACTTT.

This clonotype has a handful of counts. The chain uses TRBV6-5 and TRBJ2-3; 7 nucleotides line up with TRBD2. V trimming: 6 bases; J trimming: 2 bases; junction bases outside the gene matches: 14. Germline CDR1 MNHEY, CDR2 SVGAGI. The CDR3 runs 17 residues. The CDR3 DNA follows: TGTGCCAGCAGACCCCGAGGTGAAGCGGGGCCCACAGATACGCAGTATTTT. Amino acids: CASRPRGEAGPTDTQYF.

The genes are TRBV19 and TRBJ2-7; 7 bases are shared with TRBD2. J lost 2 bases, V lost 0 bases, and 4 bases had no gene match. Germline CDR1 and CDR2: LNHDA and SQIVND (reference sequence). The CDR3 extends over 15 amino acids. The CDR3 region is CASSIEGDYPYEQYF. The CDR3 bases are TGTGCCAGTAGTATAGAGGGGGACTACCCCTACGAGCAGTACTTC.

This clonotype was counted a few times. CDR3 DNA sequence: TGTGCCAGGCGACAGTCTAGCACAGATACGCAGTATTTT. Its protein is CARRQSSTDTQYF. The rearrangement uses TRBV11-3 and TRBJ2-3; maybe TRBD1 (5 bases). Per germline, CDR1 SGHNT and CDR2 YENEEA. The ends were cut back, 9 bases at V and 0 bases at J, with 10 bases in the middle. The CDR3 length is 13 residues.

This clonotype was detected ten times or more. The chain couples TRBV20-1 to TRBJ1-1; D is perhaps TRBD1 (5 bases). This CDR3 has 14 residues. V was clipped by 5 bases and J by 1 base, with 14 bases between them. Germline loops: CDR1 DFQATT, CDR2 SNEGSKA (reference sequence). The CDR3 here is CSALSGGGNTEAFF. Here the CDR3 DNA reads TGCAGTGCTTTGAGCGGGGGAGGGAACACTGAAGCTTTCTTT.

This chain joins TRBV5-6 and TRBJ2-7; unclear D gene. V lost 1 base and J lost 9, with 11 bases in between. This CDR3 is 12 amino acids long. Germline-derived CDR1 and CDR2 are SGHDT and YYEEEE. For the CDR3, the DNA is TGTGCCAGCAGCTTGAGGCTACGAGGGCAGTACTTC. Translation: CASSLRLRGQYF.

This clonotype came up many times. V usage is TRBV7-2 and J usage is TRBJ2-7; D unclear. Trimming stripped 4 bases from V and 5 bases from J, with 9 bases between. The CDR3 sequence is 12 residues long. Germline V CDR1 and CDR2: SGHTA, FQGNSA. CDR3 protein: CASSYRWDEQYF. The CDR3 nucleotides are TGTGCCAGCAGCTACCGCTGGGACGAGCAGTACTTC.

This clonotype was picked up a small number of times. The rearrangement joins TRBV12-3 or TRBV12-4 to TRBJ2-1; TRBD2 matches at 7 bases. The CDR3 has 11 residues. After removal of 11 bases from V and 8 bases from J, the junction contained 6 bases not matched to a gene. CDR3 region: CAAGVYDEQFF. DNA of the CDR3: TGTGCCGCGGGGGTTTATGATGAGCAGTTCTTC.

The table lists this clonotype with a few counts. In DNA, the CDR3 is TGTGCCAGCTCTCCGAGAGGGGTGGCCTATGGCTACACCTTC. This codes for CASSPRGVAYGYTF. This rearrangement joins TRBV6-6 to TRBJ1-2, with D maybe TRBD1 (5 bases). V lost 8 bases, J lost 4 bases, and 17 bases lay in between. Germline V gene lookup returns CDR1 MNHNY and CDR2 SVGAGI (reference sequence). The CDR3 has 14 residues.

This clonotype was observed many times. The V gene is TRBV19, the J gene TRBJ2-3, with D unclear. CDR1 is LNHDA and CDR2 is SQIVND in the germline V gene (reference sequence). This CDR3 is 13 amino acids long. V was pared by 9 bases and J by 0 bases, with 10 bases between. The CDR3 DNA follows: TGTGCCAGCAGCATCGGGAGCACAGATACGCAGTATTTT. Protein product: CASSIGSTDTQYF.

Note on this clonotype: One end of the junction does not line up with germline, which may come from a read error. The chain carries TRBV28 and TRBJ2-3; TRBD1 matches 7 bases. The CDR3 has 13 residues. Germline values: CDR1 MDHEN, CDR2 SYDVKM. The CDR3 reads CACSRDRSDTQYF. For the CDR3, the DNA is TGTGCCTGCAGTCGGGACAGATCAGATACGCAGTATTTT.

In its sample, this clonotype was seen a few times. This chain connects TRBV12-3 or TRBV12-4 to TRBJ1-5; D ambiguous. The CDR3 is 13 residues long. The V gene lost 3 bases and the J gene lost 11 bases, with 14 bases spanning the gap. The CDR3 DNA reads TGTGCCAGCAGTTTCAGTTTCCTAGAGGCCCAGCATTTT. This gives the protein CASSFSFLEAQHF.

Notes on this clonotype: One junction end disagrees with the germline gene, perhaps due to a read error. This chain uses TRBV7-4 with TRBJ2-1, with 9 bases aligning to TRBD2. This CDR3 region has 15 residues. Germline CDR1 SGHVT, CDR2 SQSDAQ. CDR3 loop: CVSIPLAGALNEQFF. The CDR3 DNA reads TGTGTCAGCATCCCACTAGCGGGTGCCCTAAATGAGCAGTTCTTC. The complete variable domain, with remaining parts taken from reference TRBV7-4 and TRBJ2-1, reads GAGVSQSPRYKVAKRGRDVALRCDSISGHVTLYWYRQTLGQGSEVLTYSQSDAQRDKSGRPSGRFSAERPERSVSTLKIQRTEQGDSAVYLCVSIPLAGALNEQFFGPGTRLTVL.

In its sample, this clonotype was seen many times. V and J are TRBV7-2 and TRBJ2-3, with D perhaps matching TRBD1 or TRBD2 (5 bases each). CDR1 and CDR2 (germline): SGHTA, FQGNSA. V lost 4 bases and J 5 bases, leaving 10 bases between the germline ends. The CDR3 is 13 amino acids. CDR3 nucleotides: TGTGCCAGCAGCTCCCTGGGGGTAGATACGCAGTATTTT. Its protein is CASSSLGVDTQYF.